The 28 T cell receptor beta chains listed next were all sequenced from one sample in a study of cytomegalovirus exposure and HLA in healthy donors. 13 Jbeta primers and 60 Vbeta primers were used for the PCR. Produced via immunoSEQ multiplex PCR; TCRdb's table is partial and in-frame only. The repertoire includes 85,000 to 130,000 clones, about four fifths of them detected once, and over 4% sits in the top ten. Sequenced sample: PBMCs. These receptors all stem from a female donor in good health and CMV-seropositive.

This clone turned up a few times. This rearrangement joins TRBV10-3 to TRBJ1-5, with 9 bases identical to TRBD1. The CDR3 has 17 amino acids. Per the germline V gene, CDR1 is ENHRY and CDR2 is SYGVKD. Trimming took 0 bases from V and 4 from J; bases not matched to a gene: 7. As DNA, the CDR3 is TGTGCCATCAGTGAGTCGATCGGACAGGGGACGAATCAGCCCCAGCATTTT. Protein product: CAISESIGQGTNQPQHF.

V is TRBV18 and J is TRBJ2-7, with D possibly being TRBD1 (6 bases). The CDR3 extends over 15 amino acids. Trimming shortened V by 3 bases and J by 3 bases, and 15 bases separated the two germline ends. Germline CDR1 and CDR2: KGHSH and LQKENI. CDR3 DNA sequence: TGTGCCAGCTCACCGGAAGGGGGTCCGTACTACGAGCAGTACTTC. It yields the protein CASSPEGGPYYEQYF.

The V gene is TRBV11-2, the J gene TRBJ2-7; 7 positions agree with TRBD1. The V gene's germline CDR1 is SGHAT and CDR2 FQNNGV. Germline trimming cut 1 base from V and 5 bases from J; bases unmatched to any gene: 8. The CDR3 sequence is 15 residues long. CDR3 in DNA: TGTGCCAGCAGCTTAGTGACAGGGTTTCGCAACGAGCAGTACTTC. As protein: CASSLVTGFRNEQYF.

The chain joins TRBV21-1 to TRBJ2-6; the table's D call of TRBD1 was not tested on the DNA. TRBV21-1 is assigned pseudogene status. The CDR3 length is 20 residues. DNA for the CDR3: TGTGCCAGCAGCAAAACGACAGGGACGCTGGACCTCTCTGGGGCCAACGTCCTGACTTTC. Translation: CASSKTTGTLDLSGANVLTF.

The chain is built from TRBV4-1 and TRBJ1-2; D not resolved. V was cut by 4 bases and J by 7 bases, with 16 bases left in between. This CDR3 contains 14 residues. Germline values: CDR1 MGHRA, CDR2 YSYEKL. CDR3 amino acids: CASSLSERKGGYTF. CDR3 bases: TGCGCCAGCAGCCTCTCCGAGCGAAAAGGTGGCTACACCTTC.

The chain joins TRBV18 to TRBJ2-7; 10 bases line up with TRBD2. Trimming took 4 bases from V and 2 from J; bases not matched to a gene: 8. The CDR3 consists of 16 residues. CDR1 is KGHSH and CDR2 is LQKENI in the germline V gene. The CDR3 sequence: CASSLSGGTPPYEQYF. The CDR3 DNA follows: TGTGCCAGCTCACTTAGCGGGGGGACTCCCCCCTACGAGCAGTACTTC.

The J gene is TRBJ2-1, the V gene TRBV19, with TRBD2 matching over 8 bases. With V trimmed by 5 bases and J by 9 bases, 12 bases remained unmatched. This CDR3 has 15 amino acids. CDR1 and CDR2 from the germline V gene are LNHDA and SQIVND (reference sequence). The CDR3 DNA sequence: TGTGCCAGTAGTTCACCCGGGACTAGTTTGGCTGAGCAGTTCTTC. Translated: CASSSPGTSLAEQFF.

This clone was seen a few times. The chain employs TRBV2 and TRBJ2-5, with a possible D match to TRBD1 (5 bases). The CDR3 consists of 14 residues. The germline V gene encodes CDR1 SNHLY and CDR2 FYNNEI. V was shortened by 3 bases and J by 0 bases, with 8 bases between the two germline ends. CDR3 in amino acids: CASSEGQYQETQYF. As DNA, the CDR3 is TGTGCCAGCAGTGAGGGGCAGTACCAAGAGACCCAGTACTTC.

CDR3 sequence: CASSPSGRSTGELFF. The CDR3 DNA sequence: TGTGCCAGTAGTCCAAGCGGGAGGTCCACCGGGGAGCTGTTTTTT. The chain links TRBV19 to TRBJ2-2; TRBD2 matches at 9 bases. Trimming cost V 5 bases and J 4 bases; bases outside gene matches: 5. The CDR3 has 15 residues. Germline V CDR1 and CDR2: LNHDA, SQIVND (reference sequence).

V is TRBV18 and J is TRBJ2-7; 7 bases map to TRBD2. The CDR3 consists of 15 residues. Trimming removed 3 bases from V and 9 bases from J; junction bases left unmatched: 14. Germline assignment: CDR1 KGHSH and CDR2 LQKENI. CDR3 in DNA: TGTGCCAGCTCACCGAAACCCGCGGGAGCCTCTGGGCAGTACTTC. Translating it yields CASSPKPAGASGQYF.

V gene TRBV19 combines with J gene TRBJ1-1; a possible D gene is TRBD1 (6 bases). This CDR3 contains 14 residues. V dropped 1 base and J dropped 1 base, with 7 bases sitting between them. CDR1 LNHDA and CDR2 SQIVND come from the germline V gene (reference sequence). The CDR3 loop is CASSIGQANTEAFF. In DNA, the CDR3 is TGTGCCAGTAGTATAGGACAGGCGAACACTGAAGCTTTCTTT.

This chain links TRBV18 with TRBJ2-6, with a weak D call TRBD1 (5 bases). Trimming cost V 4 bases and J 2 bases, with 15 bases left between them. There are 17 residues in the CDR3. CDR1 and CDR2 from the germline V gene are KGHSH and LQKENI. The CDR3 nucleotides are TGTGCCAGCTCACACACGACACAGGTCACTGGGGCCAACGTCCTGACTTTC. Its protein is CASSHTTQVTGANVLTF.

The rearrangement links TRBV18 to TRBJ1-2; TRBD1 might be the D (5 bases). Germline CDR1 reads KGHSH; CDR2 reads LQKENI. The CDR3 contains 15 residues. Trimming took 2 bases from V and 4 from J, leaving 14 bases between them. The CDR3 nucleotides read TGTGCCAGCTCACCAGGGGCGGTCGGCGGCTATGGCTACACCTTC. This encodes CASSPGAVGGYGYTF.

The table lists this clone with a count of one. The genes are TRBV5-6 and TRBJ1-1; D is possibly TRBD1 (5 bases). Trimming stripped 4 bases from V and 0 bases from J, with 7 bases between. Germline loops: CDR1 SGHDT, CDR2 YYEEEE. The CDR3 covers 13 residues. CDR3 coding DNA: TGTGCCAGCAGCCCCAGGGTGAACACTGAAGCTTTCTTT. This codes for CASSPRVNTEAFF.

The chain couples TRBV18 to TRBJ2-2, with 8 positions matching TRBD1. The germline V gene encodes CDR1 KGHSH and CDR2 LQKENI. The trim removed 6 bases at V and 3 bases at J, leaving 6 bases unmatched. This CDR3 spans 15 amino acids. Written as DNA, the CDR3 is TGTGCCAGCTCCTTCGACAGGGGCTACACCGGGGAGCTGTTTTTT. It is translated as CASSFDRGYTGELFF.

This chain links TRBV4-2 with TRBJ2-7; D gene unclear. Germline-derived CDR1 and CDR2 are LGHNA and YNFKEQ. CDR3 length: 13 residues. V was clipped by 4 bases and J by 3 bases, with 10 bases between them. CDR3 region: CASSPHSGYEQYF. The CDR3 DNA is TGTGCCAGCAGCCCCCATTCCGGCTACGAGCAGTACTTC.

V and J are TRBV27 and TRBJ2-3, with 12 bases lining up with TRBD2. CDR1 is MNHEY, CDR2 SMNVEV, per germline (reference sequence). The CDR3 loop spans 18 amino acids. With V trimmed by 1 base and J by 3 bases, 8 bases remained unmatched. The CDR3 coding sequence is TGTGCCAGCAGTTTATATGCTAGCGGGGGGGCCGGGACAGATACGCAGTATTTT. It encodes CASSLYASGGAGTDTQYF.

The V gene is TRBV19, the J gene TRBJ2-1; 12 positions agree with TRBD1. The CDR3 runs 15 residues. Germline CDR1 reads LNHDA; CDR2 reads SQIVND (reference sequence). Trimming cost V 3 bases and J 9 bases; bases outside gene matches: 6. DNA for the CDR3: TGTGCCAGTAGTATGCCGGGACAGGGGGCGCTTGAGCAGTTCTTC. Protein sequence: CASSMPGQGALEQFF.

This clone was picked up one time. This chain connects TRBV9 to TRBJ1-1, with D possibly being TRBD1 (5 bases). V shed 4 bases and J shed 0 bases, with 16 bases lying between them. The CDR3 loop spans 16 amino acids. CDR1 is SGDLS and CDR2 is YYNGEE in the germline V gene. CDR3 residues: CASSPLGGTMNTEAFF. The CDR3 DNA sequence: TGTGCCAGCAGCCCACTTGGGGGGACTATGAACACTGAAGCTTTCTTT.

The CDR3 sequence is CASSASQGVEWPQHF. The CDR3, as DNA: TGTGCCAGCAGCGCGTCACAGGGGGTAGAATGGCCCCAGCATTTT. The rearrangement links TRBV9 to TRBJ1-5, with 8 bases that match TRBD1. The trim removed 3 bases at V and 9 bases at J, leaving 11 bases unmatched. The germline V gene has CDR1 SGDLS and CDR2 YYNGEE. The CDR3 runs 15 residues.

This clone has a single count. CDR3 in DNA: TGTGCCAGCAGCCTATGGGGGGACAATGAGCAGTTCTTC. Translation gives CASSLWGDNEQFF. The gene calls are TRBV7-6 and TRBJ2-1, with D perhaps TRBD2 (6 bases). V was trimmed by 5 bases and J by 5 bases, leaving 10 bases between them. The CDR3 contains 13 residues. Germline CDR1 reads SGHVS; CDR2 reads FNYEAQ.

In this sample, this clone turned up a few times. V is TRBV7-2 and J is TRBJ1-1; TRBD1 might be the D (6 bases). In germline, CDR1 is SGHTA, CDR2 FQGNSA. The CDR3 runs to 13 residues. The germline V and J ends were trimmed by 6 bases and 4 bases, with 12 bases remaining between them. CDR3 amino acids: CASRKAGATEAFF. CDR3 DNA sequence: TGTGCCAGCAGGAAGGCGGGGGCCACTGAAGCTTTCTTT.

This chain uses TRBV6-1 with TRBJ1-6; possible D gene TRBD1, 5 bases. Germline V gene data show CDR1 as MNHNS and CDR2 as SASEGT. The CDR3 is 14 residues long. The V and J ends lost 6 bases and 5 bases respectively, with 11 bases between them. The CDR3 loop is CASRKEQDNSPLHF. DNA for the CDR3: TGTGCCAGCAGAAAGGAACAGGATAATTCACCCCTCCACTTT.

The rearrangement joins TRBV11-2 to TRBJ2-7; 8 bases are shared with TRBD2. Germline CDR1 is SGHAT and CDR2 is FQNNGV. V lost 7 bases and J lost 3; bases outside the gene matches: 11. The CDR3 length is 15 residues. The CDR3 spells CASTGGAGSLYEQYF. The CDR3, as DNA: TGTGCCAGCACGGGGGGGGCTGGGTCCCTCTACGAGCAGTACTTC.

On this clone itself: The same CDR3 arises from other DNA sequences in this sample as well. The chain recombines TRBV6-1 with TRBJ2-2; 10 bases fit TRBD1. With V trimmed by 6 bases and J by 3 bases, 1 base remained unmatched. Germline values: CDR1 MNHNS, CDR2 SASEGT. CDR3 length equals 14 residues. For the CDR3, the DNA is TGTGCCAGCAGGGGGACAGGGGACACCGGGGAGCTGTTTTTT. It is translated as CASRGTGDTGELFF.

This clone came up once. The rearrangement links TRBV7-6 to TRBJ2-1; D possibly corresponds to TRBD2 (6 bases). V lost 4 bases to trimming and J lost 6 bases, with 16 bases between them. Germline CDR1 SGHVS, CDR2 FNYEAQ. The CDR3 is 15 amino acids. Written as DNA, the CDR3 is TGTGCCAGCAGCTCTAAAGCGTCTAGCGCCAATGAGCAGTTCTTC. Translated: CASSSKASSANEQFF.

The chain uses TRBV5-3 and TRBJ2-7; 9 bases are shared with TRBD2. TRBV5-3 is reported as an ORF; its role is uncertain. CDR3 length: 15 amino acids. J was trimmed by 3 bases and V by 2 bases; bases with no gene match: 6. The CDR3 nucleotides are TGTGCCAGAAGCTTCCCGAGCGGGGGGAACTACGAGCAGTACTTC. Translated, it gives CARSFPSGGNYEQYF.

The chain links TRBV2 to TRBJ1-1; D not resolved. Trimming took 5 bases from V and 0 from J, leaving 7 bases between them. The CDR3 covers 13 residues. Germline CDR1 is SNHLY and CDR2 is FYNNEI. The CDR3, as DNA: TGTGCCAGCAGTCAGGAACTGAACACTGAAGCTTTCTTT. This gives the protein CASSQELNTEAFF.